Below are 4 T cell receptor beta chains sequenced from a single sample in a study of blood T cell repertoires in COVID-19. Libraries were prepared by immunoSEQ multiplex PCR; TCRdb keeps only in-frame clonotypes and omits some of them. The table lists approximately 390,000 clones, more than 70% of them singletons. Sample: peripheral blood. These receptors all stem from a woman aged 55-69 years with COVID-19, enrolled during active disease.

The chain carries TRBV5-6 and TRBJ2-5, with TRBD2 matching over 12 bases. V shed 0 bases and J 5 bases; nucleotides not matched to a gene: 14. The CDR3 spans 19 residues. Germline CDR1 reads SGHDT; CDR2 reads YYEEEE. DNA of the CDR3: TGTGCCAGCAGCTTGGCCGGACCAGCTAGCGGGGGGGCATGGGAGACCCAGTACTTC. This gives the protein CASSLAGPASGGAWETQYF. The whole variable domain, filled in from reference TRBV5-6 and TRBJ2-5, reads DAGVTQSPTHLIKTRGQQVTLRCSPKSGHDTVSWYQQALGQGPQFIFQYYEEEERQRGNFPDRFSGHQFPNYSSELNVNALLLGDSALYLCASSLAGPASGGAWETQYFGPGTRLLVL.

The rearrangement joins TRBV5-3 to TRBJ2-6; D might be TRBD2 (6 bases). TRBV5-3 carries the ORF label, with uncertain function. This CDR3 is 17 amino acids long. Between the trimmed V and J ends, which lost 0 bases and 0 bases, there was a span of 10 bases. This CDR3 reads CARSLVRGTSGANVLTF. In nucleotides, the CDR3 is TGTGCCAGAAGCTTGGTTCGGGGGACCTCTGGGGCCAACGTCCTGACTTTC.

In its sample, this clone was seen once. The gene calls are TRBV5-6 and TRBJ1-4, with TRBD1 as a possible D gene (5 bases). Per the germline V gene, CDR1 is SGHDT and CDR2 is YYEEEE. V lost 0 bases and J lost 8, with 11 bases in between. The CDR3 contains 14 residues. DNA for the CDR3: TGTGCCAGCAGCTTGGGAGACAGAAGAGAAAAACTGTTTTTT. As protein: CASSLGDRREKLFF.

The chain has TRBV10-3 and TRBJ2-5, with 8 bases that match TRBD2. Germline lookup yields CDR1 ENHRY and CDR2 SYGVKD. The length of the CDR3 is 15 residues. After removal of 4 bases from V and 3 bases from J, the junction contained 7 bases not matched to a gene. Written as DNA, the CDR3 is TGTGCCATCAGTGCGGCGGGGGGTGTTAAAGAGACCCAGTACTTC. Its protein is CAISAAGGVKETQYF.